Below, 16 T cell receptor beta chains from the same sample are listed, as sequenced in a study of cytomegalovirus exposure and HLA in healthy donors (dated by TCRdb to 2015 to 2018). Library method: the immunoSEQ multiplex PCR assay. For the multiplex PCR, a mixture combining 60 forward primers for TCR Vbeta segments and 13 reverse primers for TCR Jbeta segments was used. This immuneACCESS table, as held by TCRdb, lists in-frame sequences with V and J called but not all clones. Of the missing ones, under half trace to an unresolved V gene in checked studies; the others have no known cause. This sample comprises approximately 89,000 clones, 55% to 80% of them detected only once. The top ten hold approximately 1.1% of the sample. Input material: PBMCs. The receptors were sampled from a female donor in good health and CMV-seronegative.

The chain joins TRBV5-1 to TRBJ2-2; 12 bases line up with TRBD2. J gave up 4 bases and V 6 bases, and 10 bases lay outside the gene matches. Germline V gene sequence: CDR1 SGHRS, CDR2 YFSETQ. The CDR3 is 17 residues long. CDR3 coding DNA: TGCGCCAGCACAATGGCTAGCGGGGGGGCCGGCACCGGGGAGCTGTTTTTT. This encodes CASTMASGGAGTGELFF.

This chain connects TRBV27 to TRBJ2-7; possibly TRBD1 for D (5 bases). The germline gives CDR1 MNHEY, CDR2 SMNVEV (reference sequence). The CDR3 is 15 residues long. Trimming cost V 2 bases and J 5 bases, with 16 bases left between them. The DNA for the CDR3 is TGTGCCAGCAGTTTACCCCCGGGTAGGGGCCACGAGCAGTACTTC. It codes for CASSLPPGRGHEQYF.

The chain links TRBV28 to TRBJ2-2; 7 bases agree with TRBD2. J was trimmed by 7 bases and V by 4 bases; bases with no gene match: 9. The CDR3 spans 15 residues. Germline CDR1 MDHEN, CDR2 SYDVKM. CDR3 sequence (DNA): TGTGCCAGCAGTTCAAGCGGGACCGGTGGCGGGGAGCTGTTTTTT. Its protein product is CASSSSGTGGGELFF.

This chain joins TRBV5-6 and TRBJ2-7, with a tentative D call TRBD1 (6 bases). Trimming took off 4 bases at V and 5 bases at J, with 19 bases between the two ends. Germline CDR1 SGHDT, CDR2 YYEEEE. The CDR3 is 15 amino acids. CDR3 region: CASSITGQTSNEQYF. The CDR3 DNA follows: TGTGCCAGCAGCATAACAGGGCAGACTTCGAACGAGCAGTACTTC.

The rearrangement joins TRBV28 to TRBJ1-1; maybe TRBD1 (6 bases). The CDR3 covers 13 residues. CDR1 MDHEN and CDR2 SYDVKM come from the germline V gene. V shed 7 bases and J shed 6 bases, with 15 bases lying between them. The CDR3 spells CASTIGGRPEAFF. The CDR3 DNA follows: TGTGCCAGCACAATAGGGGGACGGCCTGAAGCTTTCTTT.

This rearrangement joins TRBV30 to TRBJ1-4, with 7 bases lining up with TRBD1. Germline V CDR1 and CDR2: GTSNPN, SVGIG (reference sequence). V lost 0 bases and J lost 8; bases outside the gene matches: 6. CDR3 length equals 14 residues. The CDR3 DNA reads TGTGCCTGGAGTGTAGGGGGCGCTGGAGAAAAACTGTTTTTT. Residues: CAWSVGGAGEKLFF.

This chain links TRBV30 with TRBJ1-2; 8 bases fit TRBD1. Looked up from germline, CDR1 is GTSNPN and CDR2 is SVGIG (reference sequence). V lost 2 bases, J lost 3 bases, and 11 bases stayed unmatched. This CDR3 region has 16 residues. CDR3: CAWSQNGQGPYYGYTF. CDR3 nucleotide sequence: TGTGCCTGGAGTCAGAACGGACAGGGCCCATACTATGGCTACACCTTC.

This chain joins TRBV21-1 and TRBJ1-1. TRBV21-1 is deemed a pseudogene. This CDR3 spans 12 amino acids. The CDR3 DNA reads TGTGCCAGCAGCAAATTTACGAGCGAGGCTTTCTTT. Translating gives CASSKFTSEAFF.

This chain connects TRBV5-4 to TRBJ2-7; the D gene is possibly TRBD2 (6 bases). The CDR3 sequence is 14 residues long. In germline, CDR1 is SGHNT, CDR2 YYREEE (reference sequence). Deletions cut 1 base from V and 0 bases from J, with 8 bases between. This CDR3 is CASSLLGGSYEQYF. CDR3 nucleotides: TGTGCCAGCAGCTTGCTCGGGGGCTCCTACGAGCAGTACTTC.

The chain recombines TRBV4-1 with TRBJ2-7; D is possibly TRBD2 (7 bases). The CDR3 totals 16 residues. Trimming took off 1 base at V and 1 base at J, with 14 bases between the two ends. Germline loops: CDR1 MGHRA, CDR2 YSYEKL. CDR3 sequence reads: CASSQGGGSGSYEQYF. The CDR3 bases are TGCGCCAGCAGCCAAGGCGGGGGCTCGGGTTCCTACGAGCAGTACTTC.

The chain has TRBV30 and TRBJ2-3; no clear D gene. Trimming cost V 4 bases and J 0 bases, with 14 bases left between them. Germline V gene sequence: CDR1 GTSNPN, CDR2 SVGIG (reference sequence). The CDR3 has 15 amino acids. This CDR3 reads CAWKEVSTSTDTQYF. The DNA of the CDR3 is TGTGCCTGGAAAGAGGTCTCCACTAGCACAGATACGCAGTATTTT.

V usage is TRBV10-2 and J usage is TRBJ2-7; 14 positions match TRBD2. Germline CDR1 reads WSHSY; CDR2 reads SAAADI. J was trimmed by 4 bases and V by 8 bases; bases with no gene match: 7. This CDR3 spans 15 amino acids. The chain's CDR3 is CASGSRTSGRYEQYF. CDR3 bases: TGCGCCAGCGGTTCCCGGACTAGCGGGAGGTACGAGCAGTACTTC.

In this sample, this clone turned up once. The rearrangement uses TRBV5-5 and TRBJ1-4; possible D gene TRBD1, 6 bases. The germline V gene encodes CDR1 SGHKS and CDR2 YYEKEE (reference sequence). Trimming removed 2 bases at V and 5 bases at J, with 13 bases between. The CDR3 totals 15 residues. The CDR3 DNA is TGTGCCAGCAGCTTTCGAGGCCAGGGGAATGAAAAACTGTTTTTT. Translating gives CASSFRGQGNEKLFF.

The chain links TRBV2 to TRBJ2-1; tentatively, D is TRBD1 (6 bases). Germline CDR1 reads SNHLY; CDR2 reads FYNNEI. V shed 10 bases and J shed 5 bases, with 15 bases lying between them. The CDR3 runs 13 residues. CDR3 in amino acids: CATARDTNNEQFF. The CDR3 DNA reads as TGTGCCACCGCAAGGGACACTAACAATGAGCAGTTCTTC. The entire variable domain, with the rest obtained from reference TRBV2 and TRBJ2-1, is as follows: EPEVTQTPSHQVTQMGQEVILRCVPISNHLYFYWYRQILGQKVEFLVSFYNNEISEKSEIFDDQFSVERPDGSNFTLKIRSTKLEDSAMYFCATARDTNNEQFFGPGTRLTVL.

The V gene is TRBV10-3, the J gene TRBJ2-7, with 8 bases that match TRBD2. From germline, CDR1 is ENHRY and CDR2 SYGVKD. The CDR3 sequence is 14 residues long. V shed 6 bases, J shed 3 bases, and the junction held 7 bases outside the gene matches. CDR3: CAISRIGRDYEQYF. The CDR3 region has the DNA TGTGCCATCAGCCGAATCGGGAGGGACTACGAGCAGTACTTC.

This chain uses TRBV27 with TRBJ2-7; TRBD2 matches at 8 bases. The CDR3 extends over 15 amino acids. Germline V gene data show CDR1 as MNHEY and CDR2 as SMNVEV (reference sequence). Trimming at V came to 5 bases and at J to 1 base, leaving 7 bases not matched to a gene. The CDR3 protein is CASSHRGGRSYEQYF. In nucleotides, the CDR3 is TGTGCCAGCAGTCATCGGGGGGGCCGGTCCTACGAGCAGTACTTC.